These 21 T cell receptor beta chains were sequenced from one sample in a study of blood T cell repertoires in COVID-19 (dated by TCRdb to the early 2020s). Library method: the immunoSEQ multiplex PCR assay. TCRdb stores this immuneACCESS table with in-frame sequences only. Part of the clones is absent; in the studies checked, under half of the shortfall reflects unresolved V genes, and no reason is known for the rest. In all, the sample holds a few hundred thousand clones, and approximately 83% of those were seen once. The ten largest clonotypes hold more than 2.5% of the sample. The sequenced sample was peripheral blood. These receptors were obtained from a woman between 25 and 40 years old who had recovered from COVID-19.

The genes are TRBV3-1 (or the pseudogene TRBV3-2) and TRBJ1-2; 9 bases match TRBD1. Looked up from germline, CDR1 is LGHDT and CDR2 is YNNKEL (reference sequence). The CDR3 sequence is 13 residues long. The J segment lost 8 bases and the V segment lost 4 bases, leaving 5 bases of the junction unmatched. The CDR3 region is CASSLDRGSGYTF. For the CDR3, the DNA is TGTGCCAGCAGCCTGGACAGGGGTTCGGGCTACACCTTC.

The V call is TRBV24-1, the J call TRBJ1-2, with D unclear. Germline-derived CDR1 and CDR2 are KGHDR and SFDVKD. V lost 0 bases and J lost 4, with 8 bases in between. CDR3 length: 14 residues. This chain's CDR3 is CATSDLHQAYGYTF. The CDR3 DNA reads as TGTGCCACCAGTGATTTGCACCAGGCCTATGGCTACACCTTC.

The table lists this clone with a few counts. The V and J genes are TRBV2 and TRBJ1-2; TRBD1 matches at 11 bases. The V and J ends lost 11 bases and 8 bases, in that order; junction bases with no gene match: 10. CDR3 length: 13 residues. CDR1 and CDR2 (germline): SNHLY, FYNNEI. The CDR3 DNA is TGTGCCGGGACAGGGGGACCCTCGGGAGGCTACACCTTC. Residues: CAGTGGPSGGYTF. The variable domain in full, completed from reference TRBV2 and TRBJ1-2, reads EPEVTQTPSHQVTQMGQEVILRCVPISNHLYFYWYRQILGQKVEFLVSFYNNEISEKSEIFDDQFSVERPDGSNFTLKIRSTKLEDSAMYFCAGTGGPSGGYTFGSGTRLTVV.

The rearrangement links TRBV11-2 to TRBJ2-6; D not certain. This CDR3 has 15 amino acids. Trimming cost V 4 bases and J 2 bases, with 9 bases left between them. Germline V gene sequence: CDR1 SGHAT, CDR2 FQNNGV. CDR3 coding DNA: TGTGCCAGCAGCTCAGGTCTAACTGGGGCCAACGTCCTGACTTTC. Residues: CASSSGLTGANVLTF.

The chain combines TRBV11-2 with TRBJ2-5, with 10 positions matching TRBD2. Germline CDR1 reads SGHAT; CDR2 reads FQNNGV. The CDR3 length is 15 residues. V gave up 1 base and J gave up 5 bases; unmatched junction bases: 4. CDR3 sequence: CASSLGLAGEETQYF. For the CDR3, the DNA is TGTGCCAGCAGCTTAGGCCTAGCGGGAGAGGAGACCCAGTACTTC.

The rearrangement links TRBV6-5 to TRBJ1-6; D perhaps matches TRBD1 (6 bases). Germline V CDR1 and CDR2: MNHEY, SVGAGI. The CDR3 spans 14 residues. V was trimmed by 10 bases and J by 7 bases, leaving 17 bases between them. CDR3 region: CATRTWDTNSPLHF. The DNA of the CDR3 is TGTGCCACCCGTACTTGGGACACCAATTCACCCCTCCACTTT.

The V and J genes are TRBV6-5 and TRBJ1-4; no clear D gene. The ends were cut back, 5 bases at V and 6 bases at J, with 16 bases in the middle. Germline V CDR1 and CDR2: MNHEY, SVGAGI. This CDR3 comprises 15 residues. The CDR3 loop reads CASSPRGASDEKLFF. CDR3 bases: TGTGCCAGCAGTCCCCGCGGCGCGAGTGATGAAAAACTGTTTTTT.

The rearrangement uses TRBV7-3 and TRBJ2-2, with TRBD2 matching over 12 bases. Germline-derived CDR1 and CDR2 are SGHTA and FQGTGA. J gave up 2 bases and V 9 bases, and 4 bases lay outside the gene matches. There are 15 residues in the CDR3. DNA for the CDR3: TGTGCCAGTTCCGGACTAGCGGGAAACACCGGGGAGCTGTTTTTT. This gives the protein CASSGLAGNTGELFF.

The CDR3: CASSVAGGSLYNEQFF. The CDR3 nucleotides are TGTGCCAGCAGCGTAGCTGGGGGGAGCCTTTACAATGAGCAGTTCTTC. This chain connects TRBV9 to TRBJ2-1, with TRBD2 as a possible D gene (6 bases). The germline gives CDR1 SGDLS, CDR2 YYNGEE. Deletions cut 0 bases from V and 4 bases from J, with 14 bases between. This CDR3 region has 16 residues.

CDR3 loop: CASRRTGTASYEQYF. The CDR3 DNA is TGTGCCAGCAGACGGACCGGGACAGCAAGCTACGAGCAGTACTTC. This chain connects TRBV9 to TRBJ2-7, with TRBD1 identical over 7 bases. The CDR3 has 15 amino acids. The ends lost 5 bases at V and 3 bases at J; junction bases unmatched: 11. Per germline, CDR1 SGDLS and CDR2 YYNGEE.

The chain uses TRBV5-6 and TRBJ2-1; 11 bases fit TRBD2. The germline gives CDR1 SGHDT, CDR2 YYEEEE. V dropped 2 bases and J dropped 9; count of bases not matched to a gene: 13. The CDR3 contains 17 residues. The CDR3 sequence is CASSLHWTSGFSGEQFF. The CDR3, as DNA: TGTGCCAGCAGCTTACACTGGACTAGCGGGTTTAGTGGTGAGCAGTTCTTC.

A word on this clone: The same CDR3 also results from other DNA sequences found in this sample. CDR3: CASSLRTGVPGANVLTF. The CDR3 DNA reads TGTGCCAGCAGTCTCCGGACAGGGGTCCCTGGGGCCAACGTCCTGACTTTC. The V call is TRBV28, the J call TRBJ2-6; 9 bases align to TRBD1. The V and J ends lost 5 bases and 2 bases, in that order; junction bases with no gene match: 7. The CDR3 has 17 residues. CDR1 MDHEN and CDR2 SYDVKM come from the germline V gene.

The CDR3 is CAWSVGQGKQPQHF. The CDR3 coding sequence is TGTGCCTGGAGTGTGGGACAGGGTAAACAGCCCCAGCATTTT. The gene calls are TRBV30 and TRBJ1-5; 9 bases match TRBD1. This CDR3 has 14 residues. CDR1 is GTSNPN and CDR2 is SVGIG in the germline V gene (reference sequence). V trimming: 0 bases; J trimming: 7 bases; junction bases outside the gene matches: 4.

The V call is TRBV30, the J call TRBJ2-1, with 12 bases identical to TRBD2. The CDR3 sequence is 17 residues long. The junction had 8 bases not matched to a gene; V was cut back by 2 bases and J by 3 bases. From germline, CDR1 is GTSNPN and CDR2 SVGIG (reference sequence). CDR3 residues: CAWSPTLAGGIYNEQFF. The CDR3 DNA follows: TGTGCCTGGAGTCCTACCCTAGCGGGAGGGATCTACAATGAGCAGTTCTTC. Full variable domain (remainder filled in from reference TRBV30 and TRBJ2-1): SQTIHQWPATLVQPVGSPLSLECTVEGTSNPNLYWYRQAAGRGLQLLFYSVGIGQISSEVPQNLSASRPQDRQFILSSKKLLLSDSGFYLCAWSPTLAGGIYNEQFFGPGTRLTVL.

The gene calls are TRBV18 and TRBJ2-5, with 12 bases identical to TRBD1. V was clipped by 3 bases and J by 2 bases; unmatched bases: 1. CDR1 and CDR2 from the germline V gene are KGHSH and LQKENI. The CDR3 length is 15 residues. CDR3 bases: TGTGCCAGCTCACCGGGACAGGGGGCTCAAGAGACCCAGTACTTC. Encoded protein: CASSPGQGAQETQYF.

The chain joins TRBV6-5 to TRBJ2-5; a possible D gene is TRBD2 (6 bases). Trimming cost V 4 bases and J 7 bases, with 7 bases left between them. Germline CDR1 MNHEY, CDR2 SVGAGI. This CDR3 comprises 11 residues. CDR3 loop: CASSSGGTQYF. The CDR3 region has the DNA TGTGCCAGCAGTTCCGGGGGGACCCAGTACTTC.

J is TRBJ1-1 and V is TRBV7-8; 12 bases are shared with TRBD1. V lost 3 bases to trimming and J lost 4 bases; unmatched junction nucleotides: 9. Per germline, CDR1 SGHVS and CDR2 FQNEAQ. CDR3 length: 17 amino acids. This CDR3 reads CASSFDRDRGHSTEAFF. In DNA, the CDR3 is TGTGCCAGCAGCTTTGACCGGGACAGGGGGCATAGCACTGAAGCTTTCTTT.

The table lists this clone with a count of one. The chain employs TRBV2 and TRBJ1-5; weak D call: TRBD1 (5 bases). Germline CDR1 and CDR2: SNHLY and FYNNEI. Trimming shortened V by 4 bases and J by 0 bases, and 22 bases separated the two germline ends. This CDR3 has 19 amino acids. CDR3 sequence reads: CASSANWGWGGNSNQPQHF. CDR3 DNA sequence: TGTGCCAGCAGTGCCAATTGGGGATGGGGGGGAAATAGCAATCAGCCCCAGCATTTT.

The chain recombines TRBV27 with TRBJ2-3; TRBD2 might be the D (6 bases). This CDR3 comprises 16 residues. The ends were cut back, 4 bases at V and 4 bases at J, with 18 bases in the middle. Germline CDR1 reads MNHEY; CDR2 reads SMNVEV (reference sequence). The CDR3 DNA reads TGTGCCAGCAGTTCACCGCCGGGGGTAGGGGCAGATACGCAGTATTTT. Protein product: CASSSPPGVGADTQYF.

This clone is a singleton in its sample. V and J are TRBV10-3 and TRBJ1-5, with no clear D. From germline, CDR1 is ENHRY and CDR2 SYGVKD. The V end lost 3 bases, the J end lost 0 bases, and 6 bases lay between the germline ends. The CDR3 is 14 amino acids. The CDR3 DNA reads TGTGCCATCAGTGATACAGATAGCAATCAGCCCCAGCATTTT. Its protein is CAISDTDSNQPQHF.

V is TRBV9 and J is TRBJ2-1; the D gene is possibly TRBD2 (6 bases). Germline CDR1 reads SGDLS; CDR2 reads YYNGEE. CDR3 length: 16 residues. V lost 4 bases and J 4 bases, leaving 18 bases between the germline ends. The CDR3: CASSPTLARGYNEQFF. CDR3 sequence (DNA): TGTGCCAGCAGCCCTACGCTAGCGCGAGGATACAATGAGCAGTTCTTC.